The 7 T cell receptor beta chains given below trace back to one sample, sequenced in a study of control samples from healthy donors and cancer patients. Repertoires were generated with immunoSEQ multiplex PCR, while TCRdb's copy carries only in-frame clones and drops some. The profile shows approximately 20,000 clones, about 86% of them singletons. The sequenced sample was PBMCs. The receptor set was obtained from a woman in her seventies with colorectal cancer.

The DNA of the CDR3 is TGCGCCAGCAGCCAAGATTTTCGGTATAATTCACCCCTCCACTTT. Translated, it gives CASSQDFRYNSPLHF. The J gene is TRBJ1-6, the V gene TRBV4-3, with D unclear. CDR1 LGHNA and CDR2 YSLEER come from the germline V gene. Trimming pared 0 bases from V and 4 bases from J, leaving 7 bases between. CDR3 length: 15 residues.

The chain is built from TRBV21-1 and TRBJ1-2. TRBV21-1 is classified as a pseudogene. The CDR3 covers 19 residues. Here the CDR3 reads CASSRGEDLRSQCNYGYTF. As DNA, the CDR3 is TGTGCCAGCAGCAGGGGGGAAGATCTCCGGTCTCAATGTAACTATGGCTACACCTTC.

This chain links TRBV20-1 with TRBJ1-3; D uncertain. V shed 1 base and J shed 4 bases, with 2 bases lying between them. This CDR3 has 11 amino acids. Germline loops: CDR1 DFQATT, CDR2 SNEGSKA (reference sequence). CDR3 loop: CSARVGNTIYF. CDR3 nucleotides: TGCAGTGCTAGAGTCGGAAACACCATATATTTT.

The chain carries TRBV27 and TRBJ1-2; weak D call: TRBD1 (5 bases). Germline V gene lookup returns CDR1 MNHEY and CDR2 SMNVEV (reference sequence). V lost 10 bases to trimming and J lost 2 bases, with 11 bases between them. The CDR3 is made up of 12 amino acids. The CDR3 coding sequence is TGTGCCACTGGGACGGTGAACTATGGCTACACCTTC. It encodes CATGTVNYGYTF.

The V gene is TRBV12-3 or TRBV12-4, the J gene TRBJ1-1; D remains ambiguous. CDR3 size: 13 residues. The V and J ends lost 0 bases and 5 bases respectively, with 7 bases between them. Here the CDR3 DNA reads TGTGCCAGCAGTTTAGCAGGTGTGACTGAAGCTTTCTTT. It translates to CASSLAGVTEAFF.

The chain employs TRBV19 and TRBJ2-7; D is perhaps TRBD2 (5 bases). The CDR3 has 13 amino acids. In germline, CDR1 is LNHDA, CDR2 SQIVND (reference sequence). V dropped 5 bases and J dropped 2 bases, with 10 bases sitting between them. The CDR3 is CASSEGFAYEQYF. For the CDR3, the DNA is TGTGCCAGTAGTGAGGGTTTTGCCTACGAGCAGTACTTC.

The V and J genes are TRBV21-1 and TRBJ1-1; TRBD1 is taken as the D call from the table, unchecked against the DNA. TRBV21-1 is assigned pseudogene status. The CDR3 has 15 residues. The CDR3 region has the DNA TGTGCCAGCAGTACAGGGGGGATACTGAACACTGAAGCTTTCTTT. Protein sequence: CASSTGGILNTEAFF.